This T cell receptor beta chain was sequenced in a study of blood T cell repertoires in COVID-19. About the research overall: The United States, Italy and Spain provided the acute and convalescent COVID-19 samples.

In the study's own analysis: Reference gene primer amplification yielded estimated nucleated cell counts. Profiling relied on immunoSEQ multiplex PCR, and the TCRdb table lists in-frame clones only, not all of them. That table supplies the V and J calls and clone size; D and trimming were determined from the DNA. The table records about 140,000 clones, roughly 89% of them present only once. V dropped 1 base and J dropped 5; count of bases not matched to a gene: 2. The germline CDR1 and CDR2 sequences are SNHLY and FYNNEI. This CDR3 spans 14 amino acids. The material sequenced was peripheral blood. The clonotype originates from a middle-aged woman with acute or convalescent COVID-19. V usage is TRBV2 and J usage is TRBJ1-2, with 9 bases identical to TRBD1. The CDR3 is CASSEEGTGYGYTF. The CDR3 region has the DNA TGTGCCAGCAGTGAAGAAGGGACAGGGTATGGCTACACCTTC. Full variable domain (outside the CDR3, taken from reference TRBV2 and TRBJ1-2): EPEVTQTPSHQVTQMGQEVILRCVPISNHLYFYWYRQILGQKVEFLVSFYNNEISEKSEIFDDQFSVERPDGSNFTLKIRSTKLEDSAMYFCASSEEGTGYGYTFGSGTRLTVV.